This TCR beta chain stems from a study of blood T cells in healthy people across ages. A J-beta primer mix and a sample-barcoded 5' primer were used in a second PCR of roughly 6 to 12 cycles. From the 5' RACE reads, TCRdb called clonotypes with MiXCR, one entry per CDR3 protein. This table holds roughly 1,000,000 distinct CDR3 sequences, about 23% found once. These data also formed part of another study, on T cells of mothers and their children. From that paper: Among related mother-child pairs, overlap was slightly higher than in unrelated pairs, though not significantly.

Sequencing was carried out using blood. This receptor was obtained from a girl aged 2 to 9 in good health.

This CDR3 reads CASSQDRYSSYNEQFF. In DNA form, the CDR3 reads TGCGCCAGCAGCCAAGATAGGTATAGCTCCTACAATGAGCAGTTCTTC. The chain links TRBV4-1 to TRBJ2-1, with D hard to call. Germline V gene lookup returns CDR1 MGHRA and CDR2 YSYEKL. The CDR3 is made up of 16 amino acids. V shed 0 bases and J shed 0 bases, with 9 bases lying between them.